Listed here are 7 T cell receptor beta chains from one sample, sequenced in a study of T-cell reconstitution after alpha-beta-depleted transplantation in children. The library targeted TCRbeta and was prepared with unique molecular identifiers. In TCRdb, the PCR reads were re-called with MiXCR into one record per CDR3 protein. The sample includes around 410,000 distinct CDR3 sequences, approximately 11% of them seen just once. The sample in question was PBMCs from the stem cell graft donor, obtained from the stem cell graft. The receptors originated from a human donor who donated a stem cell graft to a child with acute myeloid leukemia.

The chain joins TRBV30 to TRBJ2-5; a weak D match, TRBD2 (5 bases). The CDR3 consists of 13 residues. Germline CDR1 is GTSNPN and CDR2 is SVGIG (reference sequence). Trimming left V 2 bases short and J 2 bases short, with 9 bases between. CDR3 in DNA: TGTGCCTGGAGTTGGGGAGTACAAGAGACCCAGTACTTC. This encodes CAWSWGVQETQYF.

CDR3: CSASGGGLYDTDTQYF. The CDR3 nucleotides are TGCAGTGCCAGCGGGGGGGGACTTTACGACACAGATACGCAGTATTTT. The genes are TRBV20-1 and TRBJ2-3; 10 nucleotides agree with TRBD2. This CDR3 comprises 16 residues. Germline loops: CDR1 DFQATT, CDR2 SNEGSKA (reference sequence). Losses at the gene ends were 6 bases for V and 2 bases for J; bases not matched to a gene: 11.

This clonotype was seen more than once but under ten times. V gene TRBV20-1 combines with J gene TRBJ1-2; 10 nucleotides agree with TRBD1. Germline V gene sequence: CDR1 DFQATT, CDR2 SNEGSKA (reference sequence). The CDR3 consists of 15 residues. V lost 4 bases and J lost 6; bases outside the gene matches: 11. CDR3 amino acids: CSANPPGTGVDGYTF. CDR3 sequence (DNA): TGCAGTGCTAACCCCCCCGGGACAGGGGTCGATGGCTACACCTTC.

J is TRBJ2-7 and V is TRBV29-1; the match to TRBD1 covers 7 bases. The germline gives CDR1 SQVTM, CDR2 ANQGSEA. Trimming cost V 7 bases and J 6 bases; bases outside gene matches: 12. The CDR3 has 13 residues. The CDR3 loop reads CSAYTGQPSEQYF. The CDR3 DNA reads TGCAGCGCCTACACGGGACAGCCCTCCGAGCAGTACTTC.

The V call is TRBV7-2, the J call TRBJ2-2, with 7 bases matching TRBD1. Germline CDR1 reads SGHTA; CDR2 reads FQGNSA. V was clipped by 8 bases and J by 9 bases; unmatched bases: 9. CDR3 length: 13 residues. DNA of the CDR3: TGTGCCAGCGGGCACCGGGACAGCAGGGAGCTGTTTTTT. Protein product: CASGHRDSRELFF. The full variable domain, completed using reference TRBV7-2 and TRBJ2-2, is GAGVSQSPSNKVTEKGKDVELRCDPISGHTALYWYRQSLGQGLEFLIYFQGNSAPDKSGLPSDRFSAERTGGSVSTLTIQRTQQEDSAVYLCASGHRDSRELFFGEGSRLTVL.

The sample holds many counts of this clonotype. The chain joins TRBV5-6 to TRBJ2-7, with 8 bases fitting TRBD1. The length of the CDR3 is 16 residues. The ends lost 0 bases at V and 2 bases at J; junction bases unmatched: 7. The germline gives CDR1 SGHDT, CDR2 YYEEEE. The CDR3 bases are TGTGCCAGCAGCTTGGGCCCGGACAGGGCGACCTACGAGCAGTACGTC. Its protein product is CASSLGPDRATYEQYV.

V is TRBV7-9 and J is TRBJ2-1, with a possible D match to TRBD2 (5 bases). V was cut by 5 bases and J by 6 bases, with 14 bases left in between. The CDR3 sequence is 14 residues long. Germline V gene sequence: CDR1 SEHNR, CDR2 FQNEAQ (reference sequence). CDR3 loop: CASSRRQPRNEQFF. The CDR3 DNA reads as TGTGCCAGCAGCCGGAGGCAACCACGCAATGAGCAGTTCTTC. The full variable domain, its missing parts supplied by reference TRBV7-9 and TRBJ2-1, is DTGVSQNPRHKITKRGQNVTFRCDPISEHNRLYWYRQTLGQGPEFLTYFQNEAQLEKSRLLSDRFSAERPKGSFSTLEIQRTEQGDSAMYLCASSRRQPRNEQFFGPGTRLTVL.